Shown below are 2 T cell receptor beta chains from a single sample sequenced in a study of T cell responses to AZD1222 COVID-19 vaccine. Sequencing was performed with immunoSEQ multiplex PCR; in TCRdb, only in-frame clones are kept and a portion is missing. Here the sample spans some 130,000 clones, about 91% being singletons. The source was peripheral blood, collected on day 0 of AZD1222 vaccination. These receptors all stem from an adult in good health.

The rearrangement joins TRBV27 to TRBJ2-5, with no clear D. Trimming took off 4 bases at V and 7 bases at J, with 7 bases between the two ends. Germline values: CDR1 MNHEY, CDR2 SMNVEV (reference sequence). The CDR3 runs 11 residues. Written as DNA, the CDR3 is TGTGCCAGCAGTTCTCGAGGGACCCAGTACTTC. As protein: CASSSRGTQYF.

V usage is TRBV28 and J usage is TRBJ1-5; D is ambiguous. From germline, CDR1 is MDHEN and CDR2 SYDVKM. Trimming took 8 bases from V and 7 from J, leaving 9 bases between them. The CDR3 runs to 11 residues. The CDR3 region is CASQDKQPQHF. The DNA of the CDR3 is TGTGCCAGCCAAGACAAACAGCCCCAGCATTTT.